These 15 T cell receptor beta chains came from one sample sequenced in a study of blood T cell repertoires in COVID-19. Assay used: immunoSEQ multiplex PCR; TCRdb lists only in-frame clones, some missing. Among roughly 450,000 clones, roughly 88% were seen once, and the ten largest hold roughly 0.66%. The sequenced material came from PBMCs or T cells enriched from blood (not recorded which). The source of these receptors is a man between 18 and 35 years old who had recovered from COVID-19.

The genes are TRBV6-5 and TRBJ1-5; D not certain. There are 13 residues in the CDR3. CDR1 is MNHEY, CDR2 SVGAGI, per germline. With 7 bases removed from V and 2 bases from J, the gap between germline ends came to 9 bases. CDR3 sequence: CASTVTGNQPQHF. The CDR3 region has the DNA TGTGCCAGCACTGTTACAGGCAATCAGCCCCAGCATTTT.

J is TRBJ2-3 and V is TRBV4-1, with 8 bases that match TRBD1. The CDR3 loop spans 15 amino acids. The germline gives CDR1 MGHRA, CDR2 YSYEKL. Losses at the gene ends were 0 bases for V and 4 bases for J; bases not matched to a gene: 3. The CDR3 sequence is CASSQEQGQADTQYF. The CDR3 nucleotides read TGCGCCAGCAGCCAAGAACAGGGACAGGCAGATACGCAGTATTTT.

A single count supports this clone. The chain carries TRBV21-1 and TRBJ2-4; TRBD1 reflects the table's D call only, with no check against the DNA. TRBV21-1 is a pseudogene segment. CDR3 length: 18 residues. CDR3 sequence (DNA): TGTGCCAGCAGCAAAGGAATTCCTAACGGATGGGGGCAGAGCATTCAGTACTTC. As protein: CASSKGIPNGWGQSIQYF.

The gene calls are TRBV12-3 or TRBV12-4 and TRBJ1-2, with D perhaps matching TRBD1 (5 bases). V was trimmed by 7 bases and J by 6 bases, leaving 15 bases between them. The CDR3 spans 13 residues. The CDR3 bases are TGTGCCAGCACCCCTGACAGCGTCAATGGCTACACCTTC. This translates into CASTPDSVNGYTF.

This clone was observed a handful of times. The rearrangement uses TRBV7-9 and TRBJ1-4, with 10 bases matching TRBD1. Germline lookup yields CDR1 SEHNR and CDR2 FQNEAQ (reference sequence). Unmatched junction bases numbered 10, after V lost 3 bases and J lost 3 bases. This CDR3 spans 18 amino acids. The CDR3 sequence is CASSFFEQGTGANEKLFF. In nucleotides, the CDR3 is TGTGCCAGCAGCTTTTTCGAACAGGGGACAGGGGCTAATGAAAAACTGTTTTTT.

The chain uses TRBV14 and TRBJ1-5; D ambiguous. CDR1 and CDR2 (germline): SGHDN, FVKESK. Trimming took 3 bases from V and 4 from J, leaving 7 bases between them. CDR3 length: 13 residues. DNA of the CDR3: TGTGCCAGCAGCCATAGCTCGAATCAGCCCCAGCATTTT. This gives the protein CASSHSSNQPQHF.

This clone was observed a few times. CDR3 nucleotides: TGCGCCAGCAGCCAAGTCTTGGGACAACCTACGGAGCAGTACTTC. Translation gives CASSQVLGQPTEQYF. The chain recombines TRBV4-1 with TRBJ2-7; D possibly corresponds to TRBD1 (6 bases). The ends were cut back, 1 base at V and 7 bases at J, with 17 bases in the middle. CDR3 length: 15 residues. The germline gives CDR1 MGHRA, CDR2 YSYEKL.

The chain's CDR3 is CASSISGSGTDTQYF. The CDR3 nucleotides are TGTGCCAGTAGTATTTCAGGGTCGGGCACAGATACGCAGTATTTT. The rearrangement links TRBV19 to TRBJ2-3; possibly TRBD1 for D (5 bases). Germline values: CDR1 LNHDA, CDR2 SQIVND (reference sequence). The CDR3 runs 15 residues. The ends were cut back, 3 bases at V and 1 base at J, with 11 bases in the middle.

The J gene is TRBJ2-1, the V gene TRBV7-7; the match to TRBD2 covers 7 bases. Germline trimming cut 5 bases from V and 2 bases from J; bases unmatched to any gene: 9. Germline loops: CDR1 SSHAT, CDR2 FNYEAQ (reference sequence). CDR3 length: 16 residues. CDR3 bases: TGTGCCAGCAGCGCCAGCGGGATAAAGGCCTACAATGAGCAGTTCTTC. Its translation: CASSASGIKAYNEQFF.

The rearrangement joins TRBV28 to TRBJ1-6, with 7 bases aligning to TRBD1. Looked up from germline, CDR1 is MDHEN and CDR2 is SYDVKM. This CDR3 comprises 15 residues. V shed 6 bases and J 10 bases; nucleotides not matched to a gene: 12. CDR3 protein: CASRQSQGVFSPLHF. The CDR3 DNA follows: TGTGCCAGCAGGCAAAGCCAGGGGGTCTTCTCACCCCTCCACTTT.

This clone has only one observation. The rearrangement links TRBV28 to TRBJ1-4; D is unclear. The CDR3 consists of 15 residues. Germline V gene lookup returns CDR1 MDHEN and CDR2 SYDVKM. V lost 3 bases to trimming and J lost 0 bases, with 8 bases between them. This CDR3 reads CASSFPPATNEKLFF. The CDR3 DNA follows: TGTGCCAGCAGTTTCCCCCCGGCAACTAATGAAAAACTGTTTTTT.

The rearrangement uses TRBV5-4 and TRBJ2-1; TRBD2 might be the D (7 bases). Germline values: CDR1 SGHNT, CDR2 YYREEE (reference sequence). V was shortened by 3 bases and J by 6 bases, with 22 bases between the two germline ends. This CDR3 is 17 amino acids long. The chain's CDR3 is CASSWPGEGYRTNEQFF. CDR3 nucleotides: TGTGCCAGCAGCTGGCCAGGGGAGGGGTATAGGACCAATGAGCAGTTCTTC.

The gene calls are TRBV18 and TRBJ1-4; tentative D call: TRBD1 (5 bases). CDR1 and CDR2 from the germline V gene are KGHSH and LQKENI. The CDR3 is 18 residues long. Trimming took 2 bases from V and 14 from J, leaving 30 bases between them. CDR3 bases: TGTGCCAGCTCACCAACGACAGAGATTTGGACACCCGGCTTCGGTCTGTTTTTT. This codes for CASSPTTEIWTPGFGLFF.

V and J are TRBV2 and TRBJ1-5; 8 bases are a match to TRBD1. The germline gives CDR1 SNHLY, CDR2 FYNNEI. Trimming removed 6 bases from V and 4 bases from J; junction bases left unmatched: 2. The CDR3 is 13 residues long. The CDR3 sequence is CASRDRGNQPQHF. The CDR3 DNA is TGTGCCAGCAGAGACAGGGGTAATCAGCCCCAGCATTTT.

This clone was seen a single time. This CDR3 is also generated by other DNA sequences in the sample. The rearrangement uses TRBV5-1 and TRBJ1-1; the D is unclear. Germline assignment: CDR1 SGHRS and CDR2 YFSETQ. The CDR3 has 13 amino acids. With 0 bases removed from V and 2 bases from J, the gap between germline ends came to 5 bases. The chain's CDR3 is CASSLVRNTEAFF. CDR3 in DNA: TGCGCCAGCAGCTTGGTCAGAAACACTGAAGCTTTCTTT.